This T cell receptor beta chain emerged from a study of human T cells and chemical hapten exposure. Sample time point: patch test 1, 2 weeks after DPC sensitization. Documented treatment: therapeutic diphenylcyclopropenone sensitization with weekly scalp DPC. The table lists this clonotype with a few counts. The antigen remains undetermined. MiXCR, run by TCRdb on the RACE reads, gives a single entry per CDR3 protein. The sample comprises around 110,000 distinct CDR3 sequences, roughly 12% of which are singletons, and approximately 1.4% rests with the top ten. Trimming shortened V by 8 bases and J by 0 bases, and 17 bases separated the two germline ends. This CDR3 has 16 amino acids. Study outcomes and limitations: Donor immune responses may differ from healthy people's, since all donors had alopecia.

This specimen consisted of whole blood, obtained in connection with sensitization to the hapten diphenylcyclopropenone (DPC). This rearrangement joins TRBV12-3 or TRBV12-4 to TRBJ1-3; D possibly corresponds to TRBD1 (6 bases). The receptor was isolated from a woman aged 50 to 60 with alopecia areata. Some clones in this sample may be carry-over from other donors' samples. CDR3 loop: CASGSGVPPSGNTIYF. As DNA, the CDR3 is TGTGCCAGCGGCTCAGGGGTACCCCCCTCTGGAAACACCATATATTTT.